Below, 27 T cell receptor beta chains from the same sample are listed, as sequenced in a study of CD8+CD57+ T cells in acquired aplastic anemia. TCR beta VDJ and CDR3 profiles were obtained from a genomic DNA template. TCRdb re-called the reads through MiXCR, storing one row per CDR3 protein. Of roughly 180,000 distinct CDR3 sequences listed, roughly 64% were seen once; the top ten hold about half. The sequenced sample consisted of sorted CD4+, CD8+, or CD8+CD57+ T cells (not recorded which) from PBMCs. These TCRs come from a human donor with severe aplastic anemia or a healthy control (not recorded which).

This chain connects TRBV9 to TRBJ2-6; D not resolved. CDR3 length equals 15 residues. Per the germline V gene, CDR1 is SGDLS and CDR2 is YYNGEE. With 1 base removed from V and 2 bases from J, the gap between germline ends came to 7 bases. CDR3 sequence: CASSVLGTGANVLTF. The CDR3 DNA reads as TGTGCCAGCAGCGTATTAGGTACTGGGGCCAACGTCCTGACTTTC.

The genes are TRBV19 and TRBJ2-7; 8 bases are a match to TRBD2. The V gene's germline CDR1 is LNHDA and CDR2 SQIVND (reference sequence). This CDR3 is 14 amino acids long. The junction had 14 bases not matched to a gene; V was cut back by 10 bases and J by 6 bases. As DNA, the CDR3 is TGTGCCACCTCCGCTCAACAGGGACTAGGCGAGCAGTACTTC. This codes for CATSAQQGLGEQYF. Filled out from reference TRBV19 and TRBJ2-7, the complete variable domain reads DGGITQSPKYLFRKEGQNVTLSCEQNLNHDAMYWYRQDPGQGLRLIYYSQIVNDFQKGDIAEGYSVSREKKESFPLTVTSAQKNPTAFYLCATSAQQGLGEQYFGPGTRLTVT.

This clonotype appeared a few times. CDR3 protein: CSATQLAGAQEQYF. In DNA form, the CDR3 reads TGCAGTGCCACCCAGCTAGCGGGAGCTCAGGAGCAGTACTTC. The chain uses TRBV20-1 and TRBJ2-7; 10 nucleotides match TRBD2. The CDR3 has 14 amino acids. J was trimmed by 7 bases and V by 6 bases; bases with no gene match: 12. The V gene's germline CDR1 is DFQATT and CDR2 SNEGSKA (reference sequence).

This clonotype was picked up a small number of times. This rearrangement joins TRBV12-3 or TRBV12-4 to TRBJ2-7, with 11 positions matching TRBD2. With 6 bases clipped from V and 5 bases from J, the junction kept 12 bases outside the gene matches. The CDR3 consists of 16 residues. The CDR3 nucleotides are TGTGCCAGCAGCATTACTCTAGCGGGGGGCCTTAACGAGCAGTACTTC. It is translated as CASSITLAGGLNEQYF.

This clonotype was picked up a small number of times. The CDR3 protein is CAWWGRTSGGTDTQYF. The CDR3 DNA is TGTGCCTGGTGGGGAAGGACTAGCGGGGGCACAGATACGCAGTATTTT. This rearrangement joins TRBV30 to TRBJ2-3, with TRBD2 matching 12 bases. The V segment lost 5 bases and the J segment 1 base; nucleotides outside the gene matches: 7. The CDR3 covers 16 residues. Germline V gives CDR1 GTSNPN, CDR2 SVGIG (reference sequence).

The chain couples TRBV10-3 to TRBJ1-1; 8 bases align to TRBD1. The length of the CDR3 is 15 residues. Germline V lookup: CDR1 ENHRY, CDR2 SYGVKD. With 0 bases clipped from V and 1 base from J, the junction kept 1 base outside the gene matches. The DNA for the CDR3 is TGTGCCATCAGTGAGTCCGGACAGGGGAACACTGAAGCTTTCTTT. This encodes CAISESGQGNTEAFF.

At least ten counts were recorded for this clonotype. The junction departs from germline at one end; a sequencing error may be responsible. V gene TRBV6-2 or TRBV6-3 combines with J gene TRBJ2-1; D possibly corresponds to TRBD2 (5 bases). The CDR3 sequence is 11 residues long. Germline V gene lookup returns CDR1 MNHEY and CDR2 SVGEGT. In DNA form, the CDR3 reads TGTACCAGCAGTTACGGGATTTCCCCGTTCTTC. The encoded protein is CTSSYGISPFF.

The CDR3 here is CASSLGQIQETQYF. The CDR3 DNA sequence: TGTGCCAGCAGCTTAGGACAGATTCAAGAGACCCAGTACTTC. This chain connects TRBV7-9 to TRBJ2-5; TRBD1 might be the D (5 bases). V gave up 1 base and J gave up 2 bases, with 8 bases separating them. The CDR3 extends over 14 amino acids. From germline, CDR1 is SEHNR and CDR2 FQNEAQ (reference sequence).

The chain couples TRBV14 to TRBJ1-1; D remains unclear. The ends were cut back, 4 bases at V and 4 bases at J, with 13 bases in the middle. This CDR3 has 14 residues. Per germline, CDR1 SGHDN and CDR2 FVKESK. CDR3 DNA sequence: TGTGCCAGCAGCCCCGCCCGCTTTGGCACTGAAGCTTTCTTT. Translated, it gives CASSPARFGTEAFF.

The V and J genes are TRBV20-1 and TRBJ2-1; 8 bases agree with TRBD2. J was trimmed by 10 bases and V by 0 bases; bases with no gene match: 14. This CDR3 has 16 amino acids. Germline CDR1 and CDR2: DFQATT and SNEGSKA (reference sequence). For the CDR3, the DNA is TGCAGTGCTAGAGATCGAACCAGCGGGAGTTTACGGGAGCAGTTCTTC. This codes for CSARDRTSGSLREQFF.

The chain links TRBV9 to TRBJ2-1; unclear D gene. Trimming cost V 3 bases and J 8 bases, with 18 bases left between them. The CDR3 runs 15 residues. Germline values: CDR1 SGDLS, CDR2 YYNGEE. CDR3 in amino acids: CASSASGRPVDEQFF. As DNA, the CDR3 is TGTGCCAGCAGCGCCTCCGGAAGGCCCGTCGATGAGCAGTTCTTC.

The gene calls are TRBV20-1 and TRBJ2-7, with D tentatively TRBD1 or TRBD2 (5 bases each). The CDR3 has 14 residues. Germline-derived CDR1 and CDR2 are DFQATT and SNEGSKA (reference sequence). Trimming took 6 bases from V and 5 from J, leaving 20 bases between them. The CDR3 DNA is TGCAGTGCCCTCCGGGAAGGGGAGCGACACGAGCAGTACTTC. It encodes CSALREGERHEQYF.

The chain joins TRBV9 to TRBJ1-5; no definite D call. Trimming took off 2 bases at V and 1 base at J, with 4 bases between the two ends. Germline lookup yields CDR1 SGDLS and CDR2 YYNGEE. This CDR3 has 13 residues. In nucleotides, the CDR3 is TGTGCCAGCAGCGTTGAGAGCAATCAGCCCCAGCATTTT. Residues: CASSVESNQPQHF.

CDR3 coding DNA: TGTGCCAATTCACCCTTTGAGGCGGTTGGGGATGGCTACACCTTC. As protein: CANSPFEAVGDGYTF. V gene TRBV19 combines with J gene TRBJ1-2; D remains unclear. The germline V gene has CDR1 LNHDA and CDR2 SQIVND (reference sequence). The CDR3 has 15 amino acids. Between the trimmed V and J ends, which lost 10 bases and 6 bases, there was a span of 24 bases. The complete variable domain, with remaining parts taken from reference TRBV19 and TRBJ1-2, reads DGGITQSPKYLFRKEGQNVTLSCEQNLNHDAMYWYRQDPGQGLRLIYYSQIVNDFQKGDIAEGYSVSREKKESFPLTVTSAQKNPTAFYLCANSPFEAVGDGYTFGSGTRLTVV.

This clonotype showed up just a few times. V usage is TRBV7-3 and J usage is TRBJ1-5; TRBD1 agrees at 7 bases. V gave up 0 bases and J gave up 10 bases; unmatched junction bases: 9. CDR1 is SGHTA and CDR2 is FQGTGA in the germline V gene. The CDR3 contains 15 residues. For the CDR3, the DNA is TGTGCCAGCAGCTTAACGGCAGGGGGGCCCGCTCCCCAGCATTTT. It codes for CASSLTAGGPAPQHF.

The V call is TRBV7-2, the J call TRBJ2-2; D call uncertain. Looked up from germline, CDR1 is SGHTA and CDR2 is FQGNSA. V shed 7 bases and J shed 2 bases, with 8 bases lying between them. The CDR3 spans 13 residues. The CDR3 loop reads CASKTRNTGELFF. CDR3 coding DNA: TGTGCCAGCAAGACACGTAACACCGGGGAGCTGTTTTTT.

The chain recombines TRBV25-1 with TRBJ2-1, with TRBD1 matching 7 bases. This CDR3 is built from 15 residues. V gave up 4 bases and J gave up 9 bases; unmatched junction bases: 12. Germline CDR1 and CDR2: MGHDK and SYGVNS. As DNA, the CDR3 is TGTGCCAGCAGTGTTCCGGGACAGATAGTGAGTGAGCAGTTCTTC. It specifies CASSVPGQIVSEQFF. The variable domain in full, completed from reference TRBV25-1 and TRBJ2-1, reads EADIYQTPRYLVIGTGKKITLECSQTMGHDKMYWYQQDPGMELHLIHYSYGVNSTEKGDLSSESTVSRIRTEHFPLTLESARPSHTSQYLCASSVPGQIVSEQFFGPGTRLTVL.

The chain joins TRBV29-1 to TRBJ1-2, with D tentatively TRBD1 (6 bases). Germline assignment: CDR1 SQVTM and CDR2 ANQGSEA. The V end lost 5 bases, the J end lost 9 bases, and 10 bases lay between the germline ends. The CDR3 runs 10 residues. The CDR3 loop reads CSVRDKSYTF. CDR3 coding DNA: TGCAGCGTTAGGGACAAGAGCTACACCTTC.

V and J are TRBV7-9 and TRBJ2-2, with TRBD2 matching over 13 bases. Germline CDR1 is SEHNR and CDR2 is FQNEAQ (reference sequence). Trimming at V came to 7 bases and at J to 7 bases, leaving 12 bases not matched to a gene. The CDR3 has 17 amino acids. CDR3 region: CASNPALTSGRSGELFF. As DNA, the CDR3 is TGTGCCAGCAACCCCGCTTTGACTAGCGGGAGGAGCGGGGAGCTGTTTTTT.

In DNA form, the CDR3 reads TGTGCCAGCAGTCTAAGAGTAGGGACACAGGCTGGCTACACCTTC. This translates into CASSLRVGTQAGYTF. This chain uses TRBV2 with TRBJ1-2, with D perhaps TRBD1 (6 bases). Trimming removed 5 bases from V and 7 bases from J, with 20 bases in between. Germline V gene data show CDR1 as SNHLY and CDR2 as FYNNEI. The CDR3 is made up of 15 amino acids. The full variable domain, rest sourced from reference TRBV2 and TRBJ1-2, is EPEVTQTPSHQVTQMGQEVILRCVPISNHLYFYWYRQILGQKVEFLVSFYNNEISEKSEIFDDQFSVERPDGSNFTLKIRSTKLEDSAMYFCASSLRVGTQAGYTFGSGTRLTVV.

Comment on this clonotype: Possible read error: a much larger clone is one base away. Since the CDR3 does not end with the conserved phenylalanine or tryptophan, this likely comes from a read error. Written as DNA, the CDR3 is TGTGCCAGCGACGGCCCCATGAACACTGAAGCTTTCCTT. This encodes CASDGPMNTEAFL. The chain joins TRBV12-3 or TRBV12-4 to TRBJ1-1, with D unclear. The CDR3 is made up of 13 amino acids. The V gene lost 8 bases and the J gene lost 0 bases, with 10 bases spanning the gap.

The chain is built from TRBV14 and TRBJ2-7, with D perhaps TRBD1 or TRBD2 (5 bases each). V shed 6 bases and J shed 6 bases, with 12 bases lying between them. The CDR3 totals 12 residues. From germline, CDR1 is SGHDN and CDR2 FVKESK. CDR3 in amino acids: CASRKEGSEQYF. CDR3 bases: TGTGCCAGCAGGAAAGAGGGGTCCGAGCAGTACTTC.

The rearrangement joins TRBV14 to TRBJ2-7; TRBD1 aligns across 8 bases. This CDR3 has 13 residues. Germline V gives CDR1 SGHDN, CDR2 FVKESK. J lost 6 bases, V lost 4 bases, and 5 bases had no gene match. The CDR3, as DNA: TGTGCCAGCAGCCGTCAACAGGGGGGCGAGCAGTACTTC. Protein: CASSRQQGGEQYF.

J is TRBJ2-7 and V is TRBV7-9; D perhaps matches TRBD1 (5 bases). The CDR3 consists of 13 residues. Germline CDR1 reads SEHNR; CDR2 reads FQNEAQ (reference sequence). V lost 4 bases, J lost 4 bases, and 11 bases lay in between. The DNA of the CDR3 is TGTGCCAGCAGCTACCCGACAGAATACGAGCAGTACTTC. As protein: CASSYPTEYEQYF.

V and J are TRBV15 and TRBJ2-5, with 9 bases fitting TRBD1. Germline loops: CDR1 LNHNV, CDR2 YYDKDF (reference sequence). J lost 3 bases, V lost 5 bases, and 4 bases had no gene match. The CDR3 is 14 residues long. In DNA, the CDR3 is TGTGCCACCAGCTTGGGACAGGGAGAAGAGACCCAGTACTTC. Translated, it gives CATSLGQGEETQYF.

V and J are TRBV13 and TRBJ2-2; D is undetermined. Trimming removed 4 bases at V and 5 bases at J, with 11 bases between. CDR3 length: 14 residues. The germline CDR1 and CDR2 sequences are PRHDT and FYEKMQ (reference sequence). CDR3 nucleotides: TGTGCCAGCAGCTGGCGTGGGCGGACCGGGGAGCTGTTTTTT. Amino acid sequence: CASSWRGRTGELFF.

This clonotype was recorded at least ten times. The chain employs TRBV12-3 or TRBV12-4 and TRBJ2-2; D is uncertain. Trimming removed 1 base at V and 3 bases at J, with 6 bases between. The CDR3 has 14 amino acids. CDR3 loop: CASSLEGYTGELFF. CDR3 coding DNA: TGTGCCAGCAGTTTAGAGGGTTACACCGGGGAGCTGTTTTTT.